This TCR beta chain was profiled in a study of long-term antiretroviral therapy in people with HIV (dated by TCRdb to 2022 to 2024). About the investigation overall: The earliest samples were collected approximately a decade before the 2015 WHO recommendation for immediate ART, a period when ART was typically delayed until CD4 counts fell. A retrospective serial study tested whether changes in peripheral blood TRB repertoire composition and diversity were associated with ART initiation and durable HIV suppression. The cohort contributed over 150 cryopreserved PBMC samples from a few dozen adults with confirmed HIV infection, collected serially over a mean of approximately six years (range 1-12). About 35% of the 30 participants with HIV were female. No cross-contamination during QIAcube processing turned up in test extractions that ran a monoclonal T-cell line alongside about 30 polyclonal samples. What the authors observed across the whole study: At every time point, the repertoire was dominated by expanded TRB clones first identified before ART initiation, although this dominance fluctuated and, in many PLHIV, declined after ART. Since PBMC availability was limited, sequencing covered only the TCR beta chain, with no alpha chain pairing. Unsorted PBMC were profiled instead of sorted CD4+ and CD8+ T cells because pre-ART samples had limited cell numbers. ART initiation was associated with a significant increase in TRB diversity, but diversity stayed significantly below transplant donor controls even after long-term ART. Inferences about post-ART repertoire changes were limited because no data were available on ART adherence, viral resistance or therapy changes. Samples dated from the mid-2000s to the late 2010s, and the ART regimens used may be less effective than current ones. CDR3 length ranges in HIV repertoires were narrower than in controls, and network structure suggested an antigen-experienced repertoire with only a slight naive shift after ART.

Sequencing of the TRB variable region was done with the immunoSEQ hsTCRB v3.0 assay at survey level resolution. A depth of roughly 35,000-55,000 T-cell genomes per sample was targeted for TRB sequencing. TRB libraries were pooled and sequenced on an Illumina MiSeq using a v3 150-cycle kit. Turning to the authors' computational methods: Analysis of repertoires was carried out in R inside a reproducible Nextflow workflow spanning QC, data transformation and analysis. LymphoSeq2, an R package for exploring AIRR-Seq data, was used to implement the custom analyses. After excluding several samples that yielded fewer than 5000 total TRB sequences, 150 to 200 HIV repertoires remained for analysis. Of the 188 retained HIV repertoires, over 55 were collected before and approximately 130 after ART initiation. Repertoires were downsampled to 5000 TRB nucleotide sequences, and summary statistics were averaged over 100 downsampling iterations. TRB sequences were retained for analysis only if CDR3 regions of at least seven amino acids were present. A Shannon entropy-derived clonality score and the Gini coefficient were used to measure diversity. Repertoire networks linked the top 5000 CDR3 amino acid sequences whenever two sequences differed by an edit distance of one. For TRB CDR3 amino acid sequences, antigen specificity groups and MHC restriction were predicted with GLIPH2. To flag known associations with CMV, EBV, HIV or tissue antigens, CDR3 amino acid sequences were compared against VDJdb and McPAS-TCR. Pre-ART, post-ART and control groups were compared with Wilcoxon signed-rank tests and Holm-Bonferroni correction. The table was pulled from immuneACCESS by TCRdb, which kept in-frame rearrangements only. Such tables lose some clones; where checked, under half of the loss comes from unresolved V genes, and the rest has no known cause. Clone size and the V and J calls come from that table; the DNA yielded D and trimming. The sample records 18,000 or so clones, 91% of which are singletons. The ten largest clones add up to roughly a tenth of the sample.

To be included, a participant needed at least one PBMC sample from before ART initiation plus at least two post-ART samples. Treatment was received in the United States of America by all participants with HIV. Before DNA extraction, cryopreserved samples of 1-10 million PBMC were thawed and washed. At the time of the earliest PBMC sample, participants with HIV were aged between about 20 and 55 years. Each participant contributed PBMC samples from 1-4 timepoints before ART initiation and 2-8 timepoints after ART initiation, with a median of 7 samples. For every participant, serial HIV viral load, CD4+ T-cell count, ART history and demographic data were obtained. Genomic DNA was extracted from unsorted PBMC with a Qiagen kit on a QIAcube, with processing performed in batches of 12 samples. V loses 3 bases at its end and J loses 4 bases; junction bases beyond the gene matches: 6. Inclusive of the bounding cysteine and phenylalanine, the CDR3 is 15 residues long. The kept DNA is CDR3 alone, 45 bases in frame from the first base. Per the germline V gene, SGDLS is the CDR1 and YYNGEE is the CDR2.

Remarks on this clone: Its antigen specificity is not known. There are no base qualities to consult, and no much larger clone falls within one base.

The V and J segments used are TRBV9 and TRBJ2-2, and TRBD1 aligns with 7 junction nucleotides. Here the sequenced sample was unsorted PBMCs, taken 3 years after starting antiretroviral therapy. The TCR sequence derives from a man between 45 and 60 years old with HIV. The DNA sequence is as follows: TGTGCCAGCAGCGCCACAGGGGCGGGCACCGGGGAGCTGTTTTTT. The resulting protein is CASSATGAGTGELFF.